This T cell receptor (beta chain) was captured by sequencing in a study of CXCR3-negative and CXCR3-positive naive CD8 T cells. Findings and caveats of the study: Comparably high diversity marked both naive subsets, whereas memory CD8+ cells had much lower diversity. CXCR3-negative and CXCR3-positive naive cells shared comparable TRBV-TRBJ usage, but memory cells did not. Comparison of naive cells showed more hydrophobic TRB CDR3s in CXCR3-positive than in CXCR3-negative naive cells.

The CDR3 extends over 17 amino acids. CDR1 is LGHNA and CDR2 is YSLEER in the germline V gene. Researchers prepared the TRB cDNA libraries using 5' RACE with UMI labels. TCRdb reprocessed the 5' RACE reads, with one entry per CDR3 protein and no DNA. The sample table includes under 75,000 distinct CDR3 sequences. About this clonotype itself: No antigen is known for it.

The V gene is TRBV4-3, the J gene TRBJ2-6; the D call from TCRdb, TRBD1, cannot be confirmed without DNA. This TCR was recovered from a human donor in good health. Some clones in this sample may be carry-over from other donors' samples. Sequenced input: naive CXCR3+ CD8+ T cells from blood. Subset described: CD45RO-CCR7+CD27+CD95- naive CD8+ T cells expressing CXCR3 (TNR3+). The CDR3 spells CASSPEGGASGANVLTF.